This T cell receptor beta chain stems from a study of naive and memory T cell subsets. Findings and limits, study-wide: TCR counts from RNA may reflect activation-linked expression changes.

This clonotype has more than one count but fewer than ten. The antigen remains undetermined. Both TRBC1 and TRBC2 were covered by a beta constant-region primer of two equimolar oligonucleotides. A single record per CDR3 protein comes from TCRdb applying MiXCR to the UMI-ligation and nested PCR reads. This table has 120,000 to 150,000 distinct CDR3 sequences, over 15% appearing once. The CDR3 runs to 15 residues. V shed 1 base and J shed 3 bases, with 10 bases lying between them. Germline values: CDR1 SGHAT, CDR2 FQNNGV. Specimen: naive CD4+ T cells from blood. The sequence derives from a human donor in good health. The rearrangement joins TRBV11-2 to TRBJ2-1; D gene ambiguous. The DNA of the CDR3 is TGTGCCAGCAGCTTAGCGGCGGCAGGCTACAATGAGCAGTTCTTC. Residues: CASSLAAAGYNEQFF.